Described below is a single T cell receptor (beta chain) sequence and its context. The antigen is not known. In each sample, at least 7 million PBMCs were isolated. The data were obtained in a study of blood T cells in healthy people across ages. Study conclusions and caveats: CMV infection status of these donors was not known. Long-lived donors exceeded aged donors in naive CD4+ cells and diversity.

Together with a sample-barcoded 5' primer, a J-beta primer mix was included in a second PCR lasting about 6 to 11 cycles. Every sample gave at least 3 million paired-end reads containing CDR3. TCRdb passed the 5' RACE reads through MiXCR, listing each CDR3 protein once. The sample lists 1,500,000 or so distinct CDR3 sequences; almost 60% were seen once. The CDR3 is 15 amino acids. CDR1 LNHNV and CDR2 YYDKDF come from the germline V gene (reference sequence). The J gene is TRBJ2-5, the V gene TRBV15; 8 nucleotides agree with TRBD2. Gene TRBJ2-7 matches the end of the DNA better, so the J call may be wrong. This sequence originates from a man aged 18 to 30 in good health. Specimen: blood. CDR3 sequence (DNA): TGTGCCACCCGCCTGATAGCGGGAATCCCCTACGAGCAGTACTTC. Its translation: CATRLIAGIPYEQYF.